This TCR beta chain was captured by sequencing in a study of T-cell memory formation after mild COVID-19. UMIs and sample barcodes were carried by the TCR alpha and TCR beta cDNA libraries that 5'RACE produced using constant-segment primers. TCRdb reprocessed the 5' RACE reads with MiXCR, giving one entry per CDR3 protein. The table lists around 210,000 distinct CDR3 sequences, 9% to 10% of them singletons. Details on this clonotype: Its antigen is currently unknown.

Study-wide results and caveats: Contracting CD4+ clones were located mainly in CM and EM, and CD8+ clones in EMRA. Clones from the second wave (peaking day 37) had unconfirmed SARS-CoV-2 specificity. Balance between CD4 and CD8 was seen in clones contracting day 15 to 85, and a CD4+ lean was seen in later expanders.

Sequenced: PBMCs or a T cell subset sorted from them (not recorded which). This clonotype was sampled from a man aged 18 to 29 who had mild COVID-19 (a few samples of this study predate the infection). Cell type and time point are not known.

The CDR3 region is CASSWGGRTKETQYF. In DNA, the CDR3 is TGTGCCAGCAGTTGGGGAGGACGAACCAAAGAGACCCAGTACTTC. V and J are TRBV12-3 or TRBV12-4 and TRBJ2-5, with D possibly being TRBD2 (6 bases). The CDR3 is 15 residues long. Deletions cut 4 bases from V and 3 bases from J, with 15 bases between.